Shown below are 7 T cell receptor beta chains from a single sample sequenced in a study of control samples from healthy donors and cancer patients. Assay: immunoSEQ multiplex PCR; the TCRdb copy retains only in-frame clones and omits some. The table includes over 30,000 clones, about 88% detected once. The sequenced sample consisted of PBMCs. These receptors all stem from a woman between 40 and 50 years old with lung cancer.

This clone was seen only once. DNA for the CDR3: TGTGCCAGTAGTCCTGGACAGGTATTGAACACTGAAGCTTTCTTT. Translation gives CASSPGQVLNTEAFF. The chain employs TRBV19 and TRBJ1-1, with TRBD1 identical over 7 bases. CDR3 length equals 15 residues. Looked up from germline, CDR1 is LNHDA and CDR2 is SQIVND (reference sequence). V lost 5 bases and J lost 0; bases outside the gene matches: 6.

This clone was recorded a few times. The chain recombines TRBV4-1 with TRBJ2-6; 8 bases line up with TRBD2. The length of the CDR3 is 16 residues. V lost 5 bases and J lost 4; bases outside the gene matches: 7. CDR1 and CDR2 from the germline V gene are MGHRA and YSYEKL. The CDR3 DNA sequence: TGCGCCAGCAGCTCAAGCGGGGGCTCGGGGGCCAACGTCCTGACTTTC. Translation gives CASSSSGGSGANVLTF.

This sequence joins TRBV19 and TRBJ1-5, with a weak D call TRBD1 (5 bases). Germline V lookup: CDR1 LNHDA, CDR2 SQIVND (reference sequence). CDR3 length: 15 amino acids. DNA of the CDR3: TGTGCAACCGGGACGGTGGCGTTGAGCAATCAGCCCCAGCATTTT. It codes for CATGTVALSNQPQHF.

For this clone: This sample includes further DNA sequences coding for the same CDR3. V usage is TRBV12-5 and J usage is TRBJ1-6; tentative D call: TRBD1 (6 bases). This CDR3 has 14 amino acids. Germline lookup yields CDR1 LGHNT and CDR2 FRNRAP. Trimming cost V 7 bases and J 7 bases, with 14 bases left between them. CDR3 region: CASDTGLDNSPLHF. As DNA, the CDR3 is TGTGCTAGTGATACAGGGTTAGACAATTCACCCCTCCACTTT.

The chain uses TRBV19 and TRBJ2-1; D is undetermined. Trimming cost V 10 bases and J 0 bases, with 7 bases left between them. The CDR3 sequence is 12 residues long. Per germline, CDR1 LNHDA and CDR2 SQIVND (reference sequence). CDR3 protein: CATGSSYNEQFF. CDR3 sequence (DNA): TGTGCCACAGGAAGCTCCTACAATGAGCAGTTCTTC.

A single count supports this clone. The chain carries TRBV2 and TRBJ2-1; 10 bases agree with TRBD2. This CDR3 has 14 amino acids. Germline V gene data show CDR1 as SNHLY and CDR2 as FYNNEI. The V segment lost 10 bases and the J segment 9 bases; nucleotides outside the gene matches: 12. CDR3 nucleotide sequence: TGTGCCACCTCGACGGAGGCTAGCGGGGGTGAGCAGTTCTTC. Translation: CATSTEASGGEQFF.

J is TRBJ1-4 and V is TRBV30; D is uncertain. Germline V CDR1 and CDR2: GTSNPN, SVGIG (reference sequence). Trimming stripped 0 bases from V and 7 bases from J, with 6 bases between. The CDR3 has 12 residues. CDR3 nucleotide sequence: TGTGCCTGGAGTGTGTCGGCTGAAAAACTGTTTTTT. Translating gives CAWSVSAEKLFF.